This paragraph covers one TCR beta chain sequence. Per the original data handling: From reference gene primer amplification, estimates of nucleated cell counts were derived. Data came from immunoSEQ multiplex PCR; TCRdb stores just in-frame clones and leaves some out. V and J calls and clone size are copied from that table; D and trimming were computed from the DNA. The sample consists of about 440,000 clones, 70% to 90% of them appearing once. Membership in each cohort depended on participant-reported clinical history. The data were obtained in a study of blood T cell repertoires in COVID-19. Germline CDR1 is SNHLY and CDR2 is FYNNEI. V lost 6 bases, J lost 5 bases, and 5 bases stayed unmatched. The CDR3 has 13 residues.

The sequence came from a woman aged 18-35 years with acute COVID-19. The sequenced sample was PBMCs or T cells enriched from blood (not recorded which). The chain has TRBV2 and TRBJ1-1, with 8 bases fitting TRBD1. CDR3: CASRKRQGTEAFF. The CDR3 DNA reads TGTGCCAGCAGGAAAAGACAGGGGACTGAAGCTTTCTTT.